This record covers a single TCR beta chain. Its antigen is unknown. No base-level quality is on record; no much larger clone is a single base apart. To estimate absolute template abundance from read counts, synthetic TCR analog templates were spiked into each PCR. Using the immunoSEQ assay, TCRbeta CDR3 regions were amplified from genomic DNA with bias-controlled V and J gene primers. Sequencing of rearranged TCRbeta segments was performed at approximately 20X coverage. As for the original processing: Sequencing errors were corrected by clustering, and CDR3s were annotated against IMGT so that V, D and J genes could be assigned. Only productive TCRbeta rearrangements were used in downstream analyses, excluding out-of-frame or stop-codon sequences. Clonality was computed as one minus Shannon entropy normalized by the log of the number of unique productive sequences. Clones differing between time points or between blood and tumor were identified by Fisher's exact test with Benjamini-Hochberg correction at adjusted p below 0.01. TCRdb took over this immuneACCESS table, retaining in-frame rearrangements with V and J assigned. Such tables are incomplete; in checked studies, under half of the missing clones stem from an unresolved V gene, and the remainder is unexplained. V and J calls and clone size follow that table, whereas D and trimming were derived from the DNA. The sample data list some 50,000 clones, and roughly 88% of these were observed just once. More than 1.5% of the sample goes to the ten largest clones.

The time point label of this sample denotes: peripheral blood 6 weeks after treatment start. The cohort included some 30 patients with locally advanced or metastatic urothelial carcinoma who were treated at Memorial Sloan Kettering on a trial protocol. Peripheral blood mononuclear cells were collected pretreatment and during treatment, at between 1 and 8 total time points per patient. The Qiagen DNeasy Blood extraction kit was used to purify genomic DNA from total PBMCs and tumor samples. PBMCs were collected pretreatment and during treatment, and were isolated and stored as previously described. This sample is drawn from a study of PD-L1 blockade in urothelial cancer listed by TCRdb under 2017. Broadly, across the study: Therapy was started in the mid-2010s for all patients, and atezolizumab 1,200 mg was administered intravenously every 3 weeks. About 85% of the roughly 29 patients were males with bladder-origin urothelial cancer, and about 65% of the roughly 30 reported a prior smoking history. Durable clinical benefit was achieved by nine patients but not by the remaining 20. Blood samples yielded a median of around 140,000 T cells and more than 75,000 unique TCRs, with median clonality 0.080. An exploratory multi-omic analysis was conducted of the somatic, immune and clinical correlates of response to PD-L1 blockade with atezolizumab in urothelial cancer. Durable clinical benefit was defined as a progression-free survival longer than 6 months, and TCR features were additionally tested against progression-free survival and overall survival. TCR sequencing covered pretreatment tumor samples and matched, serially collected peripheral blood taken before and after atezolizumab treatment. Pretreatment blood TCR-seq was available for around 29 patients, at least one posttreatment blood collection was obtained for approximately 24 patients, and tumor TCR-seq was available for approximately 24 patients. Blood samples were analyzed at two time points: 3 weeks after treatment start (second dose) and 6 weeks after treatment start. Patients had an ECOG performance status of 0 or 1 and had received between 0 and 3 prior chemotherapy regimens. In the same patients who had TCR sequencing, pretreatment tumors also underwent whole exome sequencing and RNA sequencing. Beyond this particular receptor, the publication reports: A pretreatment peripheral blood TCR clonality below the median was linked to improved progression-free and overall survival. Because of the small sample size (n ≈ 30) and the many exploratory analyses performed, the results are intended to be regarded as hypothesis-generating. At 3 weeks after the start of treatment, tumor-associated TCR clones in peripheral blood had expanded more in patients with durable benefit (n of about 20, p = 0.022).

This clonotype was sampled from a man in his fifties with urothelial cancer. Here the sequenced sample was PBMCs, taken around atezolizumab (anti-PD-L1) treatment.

The bases read TGTGCCAGTGCCTACCGAGTCAGGGCGTACGAGCAGTACTTC. Its product reads: CASAYRVRAYEQYF. The receptor chain draws on TRBV19 and TRBJ2-7; a tentative D call is TRBD1 (5 bases match). V gives up 8 bases and J gives up 4 bases, and the segment between their germline ends measures 18 bases. The germline V gene (reference sequence) gives CDR1 as LNHDA and CDR2 as SQIVND. From the cysteine up to the phenylalanine, the CDR3 has a length of 14 residues. The sequence is cut down to CDR3 DNA, 42 bases in frame from base 1.